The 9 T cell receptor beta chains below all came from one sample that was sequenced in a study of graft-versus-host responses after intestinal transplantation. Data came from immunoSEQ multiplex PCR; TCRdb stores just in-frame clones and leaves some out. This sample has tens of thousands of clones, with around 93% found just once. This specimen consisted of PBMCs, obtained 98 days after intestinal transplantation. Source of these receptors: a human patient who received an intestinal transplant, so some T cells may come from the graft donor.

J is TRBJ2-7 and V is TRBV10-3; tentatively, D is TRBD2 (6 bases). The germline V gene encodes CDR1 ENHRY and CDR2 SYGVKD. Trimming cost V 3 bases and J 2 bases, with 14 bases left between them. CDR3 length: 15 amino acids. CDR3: CAISDGDLGAYEQYF. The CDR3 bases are TGTGCCATCAGTGACGGGGACTTAGGGGCCTACGAGCAGTACTTC.

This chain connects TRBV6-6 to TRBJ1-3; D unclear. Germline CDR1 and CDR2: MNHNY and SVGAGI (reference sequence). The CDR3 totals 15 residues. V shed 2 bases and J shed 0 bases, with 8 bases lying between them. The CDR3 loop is CASSYGQASGNTIYF. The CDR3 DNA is TGTGCCAGCAGTTACGGCCAGGCCTCTGGAAACACCATATATTTT.

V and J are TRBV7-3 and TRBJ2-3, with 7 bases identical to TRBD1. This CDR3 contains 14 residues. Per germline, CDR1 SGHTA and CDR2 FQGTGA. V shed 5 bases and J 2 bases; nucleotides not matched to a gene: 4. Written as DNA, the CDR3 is TGTGCCAGCAGCCTCAGGGGGTTCACAGATACGCAGTATTTT. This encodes CASSLRGFTDTQYF.

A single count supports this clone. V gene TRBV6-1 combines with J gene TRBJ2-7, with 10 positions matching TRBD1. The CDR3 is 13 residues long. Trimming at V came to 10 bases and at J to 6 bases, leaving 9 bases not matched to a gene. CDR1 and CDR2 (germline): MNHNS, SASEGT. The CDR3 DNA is TGTGCCACCACTGTGACAGGGGGCGTCGAGCAGTACTTC. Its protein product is CATTVTGGVEQYF.

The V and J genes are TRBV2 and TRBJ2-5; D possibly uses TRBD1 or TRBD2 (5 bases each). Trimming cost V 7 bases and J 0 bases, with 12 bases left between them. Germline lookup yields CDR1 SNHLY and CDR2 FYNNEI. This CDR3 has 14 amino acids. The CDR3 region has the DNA TGTGCCAGCAAACCGGGGACGTACCAAGAGACCCAGTACTTC. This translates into CASKPGTYQETQYF.

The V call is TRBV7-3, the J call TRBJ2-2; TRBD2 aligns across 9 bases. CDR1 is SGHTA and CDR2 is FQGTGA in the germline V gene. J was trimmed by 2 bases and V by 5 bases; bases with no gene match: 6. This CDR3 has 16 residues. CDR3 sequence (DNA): TGTGCCAGCAGCGTGGGACTAGCAGGAAACACCGGGGAGCTGTTTTTT. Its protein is CASSVGLAGNTGELFF. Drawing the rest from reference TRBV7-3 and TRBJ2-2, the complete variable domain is GAGVSQTPSNKVTEKGKYVELRCDPISGHTALYWYRQSLGQGPEFLIYFQGTGAADDSGLPNDRFFAVRPEGSVSTLKIQRTERGDSAVYLCASSVGLAGNTGELFFGEGSRLTVL.

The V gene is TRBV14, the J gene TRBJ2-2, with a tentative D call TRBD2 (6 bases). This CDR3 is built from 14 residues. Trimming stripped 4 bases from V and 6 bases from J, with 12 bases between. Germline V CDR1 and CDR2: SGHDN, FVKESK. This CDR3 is CASSPRLVPGELFF. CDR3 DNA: TGTGCCAGCAGCCCTCGACTAGTCCCCGGGGAGCTGTTTTTT.

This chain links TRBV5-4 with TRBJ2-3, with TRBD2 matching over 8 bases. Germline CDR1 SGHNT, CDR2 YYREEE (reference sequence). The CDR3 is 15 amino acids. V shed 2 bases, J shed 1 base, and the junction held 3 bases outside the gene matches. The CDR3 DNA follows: TGTGCCAGCAGCTTTGGTAGCGGGGGCACAGATACGCAGTATTTT. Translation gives CASSFGSGGTDTQYF.

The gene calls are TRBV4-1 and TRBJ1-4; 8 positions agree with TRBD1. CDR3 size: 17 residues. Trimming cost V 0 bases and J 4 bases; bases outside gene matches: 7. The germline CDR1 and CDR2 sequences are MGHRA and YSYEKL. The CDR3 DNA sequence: TGCGCCAGCAGCCAAGAAAAGACAGGGGTCTGTAATGAAAAACTGTTTTTT. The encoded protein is CASSQEKTGVCNEKLFF.